This TCR beta chain emerged from a study of OX40 agonist ivuxolimab in advanced cancers. J gave up 6 bases and V 3 bases, and 4 bases lay outside the gene matches. CDR3 length: 13 amino acids. CDR1 is SQVTM, CDR2 ANQGSEA, per germline. The study, taken as a whole, reports: In the 0.1 to 3.0 mg/kg range, CD4+ and CD8+ blood T cells had expanded clonally by week 6.

Using immunoSEQ multiplex PCR, the repertoire was profiled, and TCRdb retains in-frame clones only, with some absent. In the table there are fewer than 45,000 clones, more than 80% of which are singletons. For this clone: What it recognizes is unknown.

This clonotype was sampled from an adult with an advanced solid tumor such as melanoma, head and neck, liver or kidney cancer. The source was CD4+ or CD8+ T cells sorted from blood, collected in a trial of the OX40 agonist ivuxolimab. V and J are TRBV29-1 and TRBJ1-1, with 10 bases matching TRBD1. The CDR3 is CSVEGQGMAEAFF. The CDR3, as DNA: TGCAGCGTTGAGGGACAGGGGATGGCTGAAGCTTTCTTT.